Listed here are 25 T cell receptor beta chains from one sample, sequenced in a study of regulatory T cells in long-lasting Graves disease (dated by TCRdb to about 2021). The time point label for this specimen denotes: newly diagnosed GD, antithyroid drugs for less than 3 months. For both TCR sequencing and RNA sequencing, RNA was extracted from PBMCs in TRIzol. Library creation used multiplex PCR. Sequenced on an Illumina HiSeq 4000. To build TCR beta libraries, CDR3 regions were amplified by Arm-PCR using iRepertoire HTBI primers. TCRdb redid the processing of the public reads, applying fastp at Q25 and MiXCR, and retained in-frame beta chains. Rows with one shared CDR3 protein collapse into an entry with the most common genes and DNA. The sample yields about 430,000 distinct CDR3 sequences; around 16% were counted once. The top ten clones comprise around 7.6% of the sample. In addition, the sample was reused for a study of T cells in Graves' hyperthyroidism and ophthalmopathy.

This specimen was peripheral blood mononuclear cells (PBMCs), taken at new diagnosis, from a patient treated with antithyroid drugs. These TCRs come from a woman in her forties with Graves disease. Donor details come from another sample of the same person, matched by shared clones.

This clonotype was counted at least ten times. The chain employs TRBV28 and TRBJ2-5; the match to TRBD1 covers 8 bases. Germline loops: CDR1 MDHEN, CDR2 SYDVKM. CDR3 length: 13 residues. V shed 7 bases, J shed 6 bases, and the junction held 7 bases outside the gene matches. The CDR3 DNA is TGTGCCAGCACCCGTCAGGGGGCTAAGACCCAGTACTTC. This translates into CASTRQGAKTQYF.

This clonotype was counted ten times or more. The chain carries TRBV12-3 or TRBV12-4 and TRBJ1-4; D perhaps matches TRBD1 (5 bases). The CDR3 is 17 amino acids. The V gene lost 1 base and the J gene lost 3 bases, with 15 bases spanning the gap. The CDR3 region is CASSLELGRGSNEKLFF. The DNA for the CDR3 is TGTGCCAGCAGTTTAGAGCTTGGAAGGGGCTCTAATGAAAAACTGTTTTTT.

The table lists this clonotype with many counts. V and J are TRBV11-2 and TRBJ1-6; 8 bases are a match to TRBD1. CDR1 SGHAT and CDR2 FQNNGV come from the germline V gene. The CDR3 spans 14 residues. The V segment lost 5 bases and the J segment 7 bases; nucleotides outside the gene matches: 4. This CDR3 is CASSRQGRNSPLHF. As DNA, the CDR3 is TGTGCCAGCAGCCGACAGGGGCGGAATTCACCCCTCCACTTT.

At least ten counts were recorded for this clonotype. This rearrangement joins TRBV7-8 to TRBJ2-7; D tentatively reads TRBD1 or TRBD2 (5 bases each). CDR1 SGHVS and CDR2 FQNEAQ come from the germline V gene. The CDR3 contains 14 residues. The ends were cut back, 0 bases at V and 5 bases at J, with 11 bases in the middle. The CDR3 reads CASSLAGEQNEQYF. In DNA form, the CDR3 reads TGTGCCAGCAGCTTAGCGGGGGAACAGAACGAGCAGTACTTC.

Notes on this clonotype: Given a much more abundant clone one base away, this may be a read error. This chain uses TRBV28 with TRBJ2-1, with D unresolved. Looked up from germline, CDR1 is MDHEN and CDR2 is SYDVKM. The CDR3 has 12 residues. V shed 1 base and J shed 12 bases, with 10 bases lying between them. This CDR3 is CASSLSHGGQFF. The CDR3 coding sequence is TGTGCCAGCAGTTTATCTCACGGTGGGCAGTTCTTC.

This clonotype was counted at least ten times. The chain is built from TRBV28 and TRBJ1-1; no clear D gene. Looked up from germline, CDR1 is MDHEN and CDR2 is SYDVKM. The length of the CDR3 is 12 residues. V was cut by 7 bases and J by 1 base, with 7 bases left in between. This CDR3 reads CASTLSNTEAFF. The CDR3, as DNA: TGTGCCAGCACTCTATCGAACACTGAAGCTTTCTTT.

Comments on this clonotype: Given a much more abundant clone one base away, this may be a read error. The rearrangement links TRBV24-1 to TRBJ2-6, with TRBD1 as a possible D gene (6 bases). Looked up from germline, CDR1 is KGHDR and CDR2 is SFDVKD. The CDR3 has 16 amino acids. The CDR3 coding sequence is TGTGCCACCAGTGATTTAGGGGGACCTGGGGCCAGCGTCCTGACTTTC. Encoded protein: CATSDLGGPGASVLTF.

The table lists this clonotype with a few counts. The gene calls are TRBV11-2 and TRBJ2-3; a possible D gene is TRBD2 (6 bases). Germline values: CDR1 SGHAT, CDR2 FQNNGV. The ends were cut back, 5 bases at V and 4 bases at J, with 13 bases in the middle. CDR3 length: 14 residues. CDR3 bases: TGTGCCAGCAGCGCCGGGAGTGTATCAGATACGCAGTATTTT. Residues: CASSAGSVSDTQYF.

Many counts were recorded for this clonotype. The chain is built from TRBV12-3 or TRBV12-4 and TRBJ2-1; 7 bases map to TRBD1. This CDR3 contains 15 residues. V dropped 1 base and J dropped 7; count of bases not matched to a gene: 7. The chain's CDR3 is CASSLGDRVENEQFF. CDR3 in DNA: TGTGCCAGCAGTTTAGGAGACAGGGTGGAAAATGAGCAGTTCTTC.

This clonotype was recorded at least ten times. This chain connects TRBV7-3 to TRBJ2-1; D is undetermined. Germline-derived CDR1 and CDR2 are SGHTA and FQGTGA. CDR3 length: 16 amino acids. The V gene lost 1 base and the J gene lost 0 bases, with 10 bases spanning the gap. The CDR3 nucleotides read TGTGCCAGCAGCTTAATGGGCACGAGCTCCTACAATGAGCAGTTCTTC. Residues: CASSLMGTSSYNEQFF.

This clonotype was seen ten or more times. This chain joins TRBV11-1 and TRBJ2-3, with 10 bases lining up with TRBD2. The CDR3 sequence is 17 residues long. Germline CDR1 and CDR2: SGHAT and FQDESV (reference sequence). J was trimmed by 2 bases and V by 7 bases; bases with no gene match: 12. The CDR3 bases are TGTGCCAGCACCTCTCCAAGGACTAGCGGACTCACAGATACGCAGTATTTT. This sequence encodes CASTSPRTSGLTDTQYF.

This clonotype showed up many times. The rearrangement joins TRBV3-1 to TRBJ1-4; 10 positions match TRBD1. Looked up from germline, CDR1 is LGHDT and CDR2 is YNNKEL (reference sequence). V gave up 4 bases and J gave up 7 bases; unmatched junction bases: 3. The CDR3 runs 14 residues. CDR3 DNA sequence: TGTGCCAGCAGCCCCCGGGACAGGGGTGAAAAACTGTTTTTT. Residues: CASSPRDRGEKLFF.

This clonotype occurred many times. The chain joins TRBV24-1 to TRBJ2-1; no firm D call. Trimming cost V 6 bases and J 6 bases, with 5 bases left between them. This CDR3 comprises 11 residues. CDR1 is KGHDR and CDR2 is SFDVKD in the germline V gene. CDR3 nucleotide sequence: TGTGCCACCAGTATTACCAATGAGCAGTTCTTC. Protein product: CATSITNEQFF.

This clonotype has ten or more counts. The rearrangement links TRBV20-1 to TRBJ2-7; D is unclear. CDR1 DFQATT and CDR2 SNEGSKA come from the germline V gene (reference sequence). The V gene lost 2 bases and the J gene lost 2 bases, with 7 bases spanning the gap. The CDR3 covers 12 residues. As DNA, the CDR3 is TGCAGTGCTAGAATCCTTCCCTACGAGCAGTACTTC. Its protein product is CSARILPYEQYF.

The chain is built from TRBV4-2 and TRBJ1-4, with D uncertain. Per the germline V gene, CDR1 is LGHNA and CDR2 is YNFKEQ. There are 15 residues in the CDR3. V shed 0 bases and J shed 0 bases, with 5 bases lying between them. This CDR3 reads CASSQDPATNEKLFF. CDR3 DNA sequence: TGTGCCAGCAGCCAAGATCCCGCAACTAATGAAAAACTGTTTTTT.

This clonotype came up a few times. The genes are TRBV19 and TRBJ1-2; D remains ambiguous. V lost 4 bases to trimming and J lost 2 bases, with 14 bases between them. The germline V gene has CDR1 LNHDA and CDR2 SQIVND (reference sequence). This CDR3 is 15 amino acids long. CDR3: CASSTQIDLNYGYTF. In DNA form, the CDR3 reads TGTGCCAGTAGTACACAAATCGACCTGAACTATGGCTACACCTTC.

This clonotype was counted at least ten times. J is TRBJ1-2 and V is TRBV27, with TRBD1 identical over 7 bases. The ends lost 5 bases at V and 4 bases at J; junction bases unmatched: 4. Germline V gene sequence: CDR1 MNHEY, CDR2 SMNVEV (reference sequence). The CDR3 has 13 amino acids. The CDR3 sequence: CASSPGGSYGYTF. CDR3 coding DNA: TGTGCCAGCAGTCCAGGGGGATCCTATGGCTACACCTTC.

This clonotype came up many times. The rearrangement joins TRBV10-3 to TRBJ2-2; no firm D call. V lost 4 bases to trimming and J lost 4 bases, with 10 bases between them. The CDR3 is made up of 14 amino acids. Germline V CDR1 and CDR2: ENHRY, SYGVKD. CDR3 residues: CAISGEPGTGELFF. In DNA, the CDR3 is TGTGCCATCAGTGGAGAACCGGGCACCGGGGAGCTGTTTTTT.

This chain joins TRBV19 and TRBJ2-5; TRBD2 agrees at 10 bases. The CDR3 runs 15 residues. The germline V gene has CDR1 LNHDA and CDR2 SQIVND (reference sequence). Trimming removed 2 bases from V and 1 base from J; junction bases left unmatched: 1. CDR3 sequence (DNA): TGTGCCAGTAGTATATTAGCGGGAGGCCAAGAGACCCAGTACTTC. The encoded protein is CASSILAGGQETQYF.

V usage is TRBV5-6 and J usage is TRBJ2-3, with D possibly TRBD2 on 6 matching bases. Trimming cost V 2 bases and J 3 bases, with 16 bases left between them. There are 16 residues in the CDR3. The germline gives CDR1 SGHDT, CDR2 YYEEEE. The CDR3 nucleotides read TGTGCCAGCAGCTTTCCTACCGGGAGTAGAACAGATACGCAGTATTTT. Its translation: CASSFPTGSRTDTQYF.

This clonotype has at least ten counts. CDR3 loop: CASSLGGTRVIHEQFF. CDR3 DNA: TGTGCCAGCAGCTTAGGGGGGACTAGGGTGATCCATGAGCAGTTCTTC. This chain connects TRBV7-9 to TRBJ2-1, with 8 bases aligning to TRBD2. CDR3 length: 16 amino acids. The V gene end was trimmed by 1 base and the J gene end by 8 bases; junction bases not matched to a gene: 10. Germline values: CDR1 SEHNR, CDR2 FQNEAQ (reference sequence).

This chain's CDR3 is CAWRGTPTYEQYF. CDR3 DNA sequence: TGTGCCTGGAGGGGTACCCCCACCTACGAGCAGTACTTC. The chain has TRBV30 and TRBJ2-7; no firm D call. Germline lookup yields CDR1 GTSNPN and CDR2 SVGIG (reference sequence). Trimming took off 3 bases at V and 2 bases at J, with 11 bases between the two ends. This CDR3 has 13 residues.

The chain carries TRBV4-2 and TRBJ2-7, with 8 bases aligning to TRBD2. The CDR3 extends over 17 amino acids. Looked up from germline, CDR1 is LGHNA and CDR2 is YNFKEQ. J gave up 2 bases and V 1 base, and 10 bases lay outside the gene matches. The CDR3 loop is CASSQGVSSGTTYEQYF. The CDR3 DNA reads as TGTGCCAGCAGCCAAGGGGTGAGTAGCGGGACAACCTACGAGCAGTACTTC.

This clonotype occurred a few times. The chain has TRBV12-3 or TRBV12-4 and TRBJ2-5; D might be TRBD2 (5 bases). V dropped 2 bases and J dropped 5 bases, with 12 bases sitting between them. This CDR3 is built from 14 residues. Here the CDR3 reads CASSLSAADETQYF. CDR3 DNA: TGTGCCAGCAGTTTATCGGCAGCGGACGAGACCCAGTACTTC.

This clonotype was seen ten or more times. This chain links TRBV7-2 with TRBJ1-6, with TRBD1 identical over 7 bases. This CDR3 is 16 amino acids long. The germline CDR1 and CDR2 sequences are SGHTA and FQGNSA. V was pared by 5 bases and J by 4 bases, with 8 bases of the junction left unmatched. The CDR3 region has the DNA TGTGCCAGCAGCACCGGACAGGCCTATTATAATTCACCCCTCCACTTT. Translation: CASSTGQAYYNSPLHF.